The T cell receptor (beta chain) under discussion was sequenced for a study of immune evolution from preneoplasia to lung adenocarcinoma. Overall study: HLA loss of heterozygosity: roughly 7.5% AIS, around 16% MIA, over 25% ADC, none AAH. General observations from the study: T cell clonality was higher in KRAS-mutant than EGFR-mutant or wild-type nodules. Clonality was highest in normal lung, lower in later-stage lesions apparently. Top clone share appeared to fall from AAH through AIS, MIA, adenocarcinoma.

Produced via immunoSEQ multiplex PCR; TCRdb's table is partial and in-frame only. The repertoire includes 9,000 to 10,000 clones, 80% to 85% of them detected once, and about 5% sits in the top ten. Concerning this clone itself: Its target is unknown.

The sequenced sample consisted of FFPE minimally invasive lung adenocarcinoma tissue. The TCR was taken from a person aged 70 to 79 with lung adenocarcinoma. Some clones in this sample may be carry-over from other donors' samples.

CDR3 amino acids: CASRATGNSYEQYF. CDR3 nucleotides: TGTGCCAGCAGGGCGACAGGTAACTCCTACGAGCAGTACTTC. The V and J genes are TRBV2 and TRBJ2-7; weak D call: TRBD1 (6 bases). The V end lost 6 bases, the J end lost 0 bases, and 12 bases lay between the germline ends. Per the germline V gene, CDR1 is SNHLY and CDR2 is FYNNEI. The CDR3 consists of 14 residues.